These 17 T cell receptor beta chains originate from one sample sequenced in a study of tumor and adjacent non-tumor tissue in lung cancer. Three rounds of nested PCR, following a modified ARM-PCR protocol, produced the TCRbeta library. TCRdb called the multiplex PCR reads again in MiXCR, with one record for every CDR3 protein. Of about 78,000 distinct CDR3 sequences listed, 80% were seen once; the top ten hold roughly 13%. This sample's RNA came from whole unsorted tissue. The sequencing input was lung tumor tissue. The receptors shown here come from a woman aged 50 to 65 with non-small cell lung cancer.

Turning to this clonotype: The conserved phenylalanine or tryptophan is not found at the CDR3 terminus, so this likely reflects a read error. The J gene is TRBJ2-3, the V gene TRBV7-9, with D unresolved. Trimming took off 0 bases at V and 1 base at J, with 5 bases between the two ends. This CDR3 spans 14 amino acids. Looked up from germline, CDR1 is SEHNR and CDR2 is FQNEAQ (reference sequence). CDR3 region: CASSLADGTDTQYL. CDR3 sequence (DNA): TGTGCCAGCAGCTTAGCAGACGGCACAGATACGCAGTATCTT.

This clonotype has a count of ten or more. This sequence joins TRBV7-2 and TRBJ2-1; unclear D gene. Trimming left V 6 bases short and J 3 bases short, with 3 bases between. CDR1 is SGHTA and CDR2 is FQGNSA in the germline V gene. CDR3 length: 11 amino acids. The CDR3 DNA sequence: TGTGCCAGCAGGGTCTACAATGAGCAGTTCTTC. The encoded protein is CASRVYNEQFF.

J is TRBJ2-3 and V is TRBV20-1; perhaps TRBD1 as D (6 bases). There are 21 residues in the CDR3. V shed 2 bases and J shed 1 base, with 31 bases lying between them. Germline CDR1 reads DFQATT; CDR2 reads SNEGSKA (reference sequence). CDR3 protein: CSARQPWSGTSRRWGTDTQYF. DNA for the CDR3: TGCAGTGCTAGACAACCCTGGTCCGGGACAAGCAGGAGGTGGGGCACAGATACGCAGTATTTT.

For this clonotype: This clone may be a read error of a much larger clone one base away. The chain is built from TRBV6-2 or TRBV6-3 and TRBJ2-1, with unresolved D. CDR1 is MNHEY and CDR2 is SVGEGT in the germline V gene. The CDR3 runs 15 residues. The CDR3 nucleotides read TGTGCCGGCAGTCAGAGCCTCGACCCATACAATGAGCAGTTCTTC. It codes for CAGSQSLDPYNEQFF.

In regard to this clonotype: At one boundary the junction diverges from the germline segment, which might be a read error. The chain links TRBV29-1 to TRBJ2-7; D is ambiguous. Germline assignment: CDR1 SQVTM and CDR2 ANQGSEA. The CDR3 totals 13 residues. The CDR3 DNA sequence: TGCAGCGCCCGCTCGGCCCGCTCCTACGAGGAGTACTTC. Protein sequence: CSARSARSYEEYF.

The genes are TRBV6-5 and TRBJ1-5, with D possibly matching TRBD1 (5 bases). The germline V gene encodes CDR1 MNHEY and CDR2 SVGAGI. The CDR3 consists of 15 residues. V dropped 9 bases and J dropped 0 bases, with 15 bases sitting between them. The CDR3 DNA is TGTGCCAGTAGCCCTGACAGCAGTAGCAATCAGCCCCAGCATTTT. Translated, it gives CASSPDSSSNQPQHF.

The CDR3 DNA follows: TGCAGTGCTAGAGATCTCCTGGACGCCTCCCTCGAGCAGTACTTC. Amino acids: CSARDLLDASLEQYF. The chain combines TRBV20-1 with TRBJ2-7; no clear D gene. Germline V gives CDR1 DFQATT, CDR2 SNEGSKA (reference sequence). V was clipped by 0 bases and J by 6 bases, with 18 bases between them. CDR3 length equals 15 residues.

This clonotype occurred once. The V and J genes are TRBV28 and TRBJ2-7; D is unresolved. Germline CDR1 MDHEN, CDR2 SYDVKM. Trimming took 7 bases from V and 0 from J, leaving 13 bases between them. The CDR3 sequence is 14 residues long. Here the CDR3 reads CASTLTQNSYEQYF. The CDR3 nucleotides are TGTGCCAGCACTTTGACCCAAAACTCCTACGAGCAGTACTTC.

Note on this clonotype: At one end the junction does not follow the germline gene, possibly because of a read error. The gene calls are TRBV29-1 and TRBJ2-7; a possible D gene is TRBD1 (6 bases). This CDR3 has 13 amino acids. Germline V gives CDR1 SQVTM, CDR2 ANQGSEA. The CDR3 protein is CSTRGRGPYEKYF. CDR3 DNA sequence: TGCAGTACCCGTGGCAGGGGTCCCTACGAGAAGTACTTC.

About this clonotype itself: At one end the junction does not follow the germline gene, possibly because of a read error. V gene TRBV6-1 combines with J gene TRBJ2-1; tentative D call: TRBD1 (6 bases). This CDR3 is built from 16 residues. Germline CDR1 reads MNHNS; CDR2 reads SASEGT. The CDR3 here is CASKGLTGSFVDERFF. Written as DNA, the CDR3 is TGTGCCAGTAAGGGCCTAACAGGGTCCTTTGTGGATGAGCGGTTCTTC.

Here the CDR3 DNA reads TGTGCCACCAGCAGAGCCACAGGGTCTGGGGCCAACGTCCTGACTTTC. This encodes CATSRATGSGANVLTF. The chain recombines TRBV15 with TRBJ2-6, with TRBD1 as a possible D gene (6 bases). This CDR3 contains 16 residues. Germline V gene data show CDR1 as LNHNV and CDR2 as YYDKDF (reference sequence). V was pared by 1 base and J by 1 base, with 8 bases between.

V is TRBV29-1 and J is TRBJ1-5; D may be TRBD1 (6 bases). The CDR3 spans 13 residues. Germline V gene data show CDR1 as SQVTM and CDR2 as ANQGSEA. V shed 4 bases and J shed 15 bases, with 22 bases lying between them. CDR3 in DNA: TGCAGCGTTGGGGGACACACAAATCAGCCCTGGCATTTT. It translates to CSVGGHTNQPWHF.

About this clonotype itself: It is likely a read error, because the conserved phenylalanine at the end of the CDR3 is missing. CDR3 in DNA: TGTGCCACCAGTGACCCCGGTGAAGCGGGGGGGAATGAGCAGTTCTTA. Protein product: CATSDPGEAGGNEQFL. The rearrangement joins TRBV24-1 to TRBJ2-1, with TRBD2 matching over 10 bases. V lost 4 bases to trimming and J lost 7 bases; unmatched junction nucleotides: 9. Germline CDR1 and CDR2: KGHDR and SFDVKD. The CDR3 runs 16 residues.

In the case of this clonotype: One end of the junction varies from germline; a read error may be responsible. This rearrangement joins TRBV11-2 to TRBJ2-3; TRBD2 aligns across 9 bases. This CDR3 comprises 15 residues. Per the germline V gene, CDR1 is SGHAT and CDR2 is FQNNGV. In DNA, the CDR3 is TGTGCCAGCAGCAAGACTAGCGGCAGAGCAGAAACGCAGTTTTTT. Amino acid sequence: CASSKTSGRAETQFF.

This chain links TRBV4-1 with TRBJ2-1; no clear D gene. Trimming cost V 1 base and J 7 bases, with 14 bases left between them. CDR3 length: 15 residues. Germline CDR1 and CDR2: MGHRA and YSYEKL. CDR3 bases: TGCGCCAGCAGCCAAGGCTGGACGTCTTATAATGAGCAGTTCTTC. Translating gives CASSQGWTSYNEQFF.

About this clonotype: The germline gene is not matched at one end of the junction; a read error may be the cause. The chain carries TRBV6-2 or TRBV6-3 and TRBJ2-7; D gene uncertain. The CDR3 totals 13 residues. CDR1 is MNHEY, CDR2 SVGEGT, per germline. CDR3 nucleotides: TGTACCAGCACCCCCGACAATACCTACGGGCAGTACTTC. As protein: CTSTPDNTYGQYF.

In the case of this clonotype: One end of the junction does not line up with germline, which may come from a read error. The V and J genes are TRBV20-1 and TRBJ1-1; no reliable D call. Germline CDR1 and CDR2: DFQATT and SNEGSKA (reference sequence). The CDR3 has 12 amino acids. CDR3 sequence: CIASYPGADAFF. The CDR3 region has the DNA TGCATTGCTAGTTACCCGGGAGCTGATGCTTTCTTT.